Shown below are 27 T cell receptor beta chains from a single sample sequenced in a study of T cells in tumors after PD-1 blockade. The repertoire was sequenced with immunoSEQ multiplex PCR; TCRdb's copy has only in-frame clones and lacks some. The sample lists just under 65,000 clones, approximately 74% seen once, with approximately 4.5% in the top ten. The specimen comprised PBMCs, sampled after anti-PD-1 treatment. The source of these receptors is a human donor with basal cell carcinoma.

CDR3 in amino acids: CAWTDYAFNVLTF. The CDR3 DNA reads TGTGCCTGGACAGATTATGCCTTTAACGTCCTGACTTTC. This rearrangement joins TRBV30 to TRBJ2-6; D remains unclear. The CDR3 consists of 13 residues. V was cut by 4 bases and J by 10 bases, with 14 bases left in between. Germline V gene sequence: CDR1 GTSNPN, CDR2 SVGIG (reference sequence).

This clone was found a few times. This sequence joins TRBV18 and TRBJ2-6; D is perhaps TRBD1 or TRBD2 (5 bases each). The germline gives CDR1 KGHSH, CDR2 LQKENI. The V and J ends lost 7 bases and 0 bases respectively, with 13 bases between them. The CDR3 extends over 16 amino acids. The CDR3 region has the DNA TGTGCCAGCTTCGGGACCGATTACTCTGGGGCCAACGTCCTGACTTTC. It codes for CASFGTDYSGANVLTF. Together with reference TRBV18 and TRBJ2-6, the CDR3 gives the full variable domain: NAGVMQNPRHLVRRRGQEARLRCSPMKGHSHVYWYRQLPEEGLKFMVYLQKENIIDESGMPKERFSAEFPKEGPSILRIQQVVRGDSAAYFCASFGTDYSGANVLTFGAGSRLTVL.

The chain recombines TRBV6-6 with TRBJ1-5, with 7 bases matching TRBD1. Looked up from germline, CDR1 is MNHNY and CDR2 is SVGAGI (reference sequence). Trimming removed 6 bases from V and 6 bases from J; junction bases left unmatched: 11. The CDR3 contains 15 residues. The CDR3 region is CASSKDRVVGQPQHF. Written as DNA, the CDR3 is TGTGCCAGCAGCAAAGACAGGGTTGTTGGTCAGCCCCAGCATTTT.

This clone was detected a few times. Here the CDR3 reads CASSQAGVYEQYF. The CDR3 DNA sequence: TGTGCCAGCAGCCAAGCGGGGGTGTACGAGCAGTACTTC. The genes are TRBV14 and TRBJ2-7, with a weak D call TRBD2 (6 bases). Looked up from germline, CDR1 is SGHDN and CDR2 is FVKESK. V lost 1 base, J lost 4 bases, and 8 bases lay in between. The CDR3 covers 13 residues.

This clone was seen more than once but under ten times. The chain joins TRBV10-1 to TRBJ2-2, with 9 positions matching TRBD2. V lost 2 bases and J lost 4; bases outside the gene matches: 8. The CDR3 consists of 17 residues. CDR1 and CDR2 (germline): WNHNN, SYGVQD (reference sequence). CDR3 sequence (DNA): TGCGCCAGCAGTGAGCCTCGAGCGGGGGGAGGCACCGGGGAGCTGTTTTTT. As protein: CASSEPRAGGGTGELFF.

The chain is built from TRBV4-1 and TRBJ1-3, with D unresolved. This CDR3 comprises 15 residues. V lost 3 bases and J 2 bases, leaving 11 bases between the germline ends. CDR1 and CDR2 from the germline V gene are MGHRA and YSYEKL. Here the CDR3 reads CASSQAPGTGNTIYF. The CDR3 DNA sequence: TGCGCCAGCAGCCAGGCACCGGGGACTGGAAACACCATATATTTT.

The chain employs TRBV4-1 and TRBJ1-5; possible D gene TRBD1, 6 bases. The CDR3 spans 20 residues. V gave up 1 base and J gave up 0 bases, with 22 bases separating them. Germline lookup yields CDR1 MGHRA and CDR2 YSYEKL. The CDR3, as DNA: TGCGCCAGCAGCCAAGGGATCGGCAGGGGTGTAATATATAGCAATCAGCCCCAGCATTTT. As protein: CASSQGIGRGVIYSNQPQHF.

The CDR3 nucleotides read TGTGCCTGTTCTTTACAGGGCTACAGCAATCAGCCCCAGCATTTT. Protein: CACSLQGYSNQPQHF. This chain joins TRBV30 and TRBJ1-5; TRBD1 is a possible D gene (6 bases). Trimming pared 6 bases from V and 1 base from J, leaving 16 bases between. There are 15 residues in the CDR3. Germline V gene sequence: CDR1 GTSNPN, CDR2 SVGIG (reference sequence).

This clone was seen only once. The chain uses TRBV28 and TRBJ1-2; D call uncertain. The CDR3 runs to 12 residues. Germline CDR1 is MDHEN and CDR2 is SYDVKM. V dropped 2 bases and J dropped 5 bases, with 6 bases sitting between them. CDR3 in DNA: TGTGCCAGCAGTTTAGAGGGTTATGGCTACACCTTC. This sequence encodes CASSLEGYGYTF.

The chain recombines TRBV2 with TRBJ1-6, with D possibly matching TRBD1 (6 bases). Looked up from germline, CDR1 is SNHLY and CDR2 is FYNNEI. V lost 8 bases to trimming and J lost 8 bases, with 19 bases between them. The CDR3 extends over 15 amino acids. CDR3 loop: CASRLGQLGDSPLHF. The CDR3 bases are TGTGCCAGCCGGCTTGGACAGCTAGGTGATTCACCCCTCCACTTT.

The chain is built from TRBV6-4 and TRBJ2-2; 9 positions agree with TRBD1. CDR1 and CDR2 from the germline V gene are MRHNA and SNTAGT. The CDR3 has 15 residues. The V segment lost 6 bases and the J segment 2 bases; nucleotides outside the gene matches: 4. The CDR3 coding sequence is TGTGCCAGCAGCGGGGGACAGGGCAACACCGGGGAGCTGTTTTTT. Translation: CASSGGQGNTGELFF.

The CDR3 region is CSVEGGGSTEAFF. As DNA, the CDR3 is TGCAGCGTTGAAGGGGGGGGGTCCACTGAAGCTTTCTTT. The chain employs TRBV29-1 and TRBJ1-1, with D possibly matching TRBD1 (5 bases). This CDR3 comprises 13 residues. Trimming took 1 base from V and 4 from J, leaving 10 bases between them. In germline, CDR1 is SQVTM, CDR2 ANQGSEA.

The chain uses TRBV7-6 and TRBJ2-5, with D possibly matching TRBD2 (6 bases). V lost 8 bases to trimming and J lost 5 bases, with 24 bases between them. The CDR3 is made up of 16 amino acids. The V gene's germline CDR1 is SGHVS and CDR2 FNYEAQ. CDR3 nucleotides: TGTGCCAGCGGCCTGGGGTCTAGCGACCCTCGGGAGACCCAGTACTTC. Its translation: CASGLGSSDPRETQYF.

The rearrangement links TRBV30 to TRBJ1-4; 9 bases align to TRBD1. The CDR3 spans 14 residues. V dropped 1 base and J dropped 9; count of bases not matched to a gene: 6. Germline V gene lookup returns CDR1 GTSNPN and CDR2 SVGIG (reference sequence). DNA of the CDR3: TGTGCCTGGAGTGAAGGGACAGGGAGTAAAAAACTGTTTTTT. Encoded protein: CAWSEGTGSKKLFF.

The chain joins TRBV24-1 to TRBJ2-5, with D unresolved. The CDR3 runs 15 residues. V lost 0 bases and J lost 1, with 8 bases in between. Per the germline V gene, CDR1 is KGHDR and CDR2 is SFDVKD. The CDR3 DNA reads TGTGCCACCAGTGATTTGCCTCGGCTCCAAGAGACCCAGTACTTC. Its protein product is CATSDLPRLQETQYF.

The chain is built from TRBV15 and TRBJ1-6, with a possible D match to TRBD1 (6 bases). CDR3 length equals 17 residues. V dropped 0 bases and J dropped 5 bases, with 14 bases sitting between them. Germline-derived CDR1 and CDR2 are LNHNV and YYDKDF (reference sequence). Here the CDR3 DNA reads TGTGCCACCAGCAGAGATGGGTGGGGGGGCGATAATTCACCCCTCCACTTT. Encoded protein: CATSRDGWGGDNSPLHF. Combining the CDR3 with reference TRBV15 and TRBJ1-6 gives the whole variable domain DAMVIQNPRYQVTQFGKPVTLSCSQTLNHNVMYWYQQKSSQAPKLLFHYYDKDFNNEADTPDNFQSRRPNTSFCFLDIRSPGLGDTAMYLCATSRDGWGGDNSPLHFGNGTRLTVT.

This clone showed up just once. The CDR3 region has the DNA TGTGCCTGGAGTGGGGCTCGGGTTAAAACAGATACGCAGTATTTT. Protein product: CAWSGARVKTDTQYF. The chain combines TRBV30 with TRBJ2-3; D call uncertain. Germline V gene data show CDR1 as GTSNPN and CDR2 as SVGIG (reference sequence). CDR3 length: 15 amino acids. The ends were cut back, 1 base at V and 3 bases at J, with 14 bases in the middle.

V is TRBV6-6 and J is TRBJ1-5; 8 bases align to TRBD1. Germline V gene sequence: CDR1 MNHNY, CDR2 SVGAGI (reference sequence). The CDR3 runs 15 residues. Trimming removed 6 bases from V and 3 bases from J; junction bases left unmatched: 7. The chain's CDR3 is CASREQGVNNQPQHF. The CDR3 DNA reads TGTGCCAGCAGGGAACAGGGGGTAAACAATCAGCCCCAGCATTTT.

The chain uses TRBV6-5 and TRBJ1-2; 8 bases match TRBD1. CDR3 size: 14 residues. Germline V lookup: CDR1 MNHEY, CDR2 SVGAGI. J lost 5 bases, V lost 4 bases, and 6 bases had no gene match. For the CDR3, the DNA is TGTGCCAGCAGTTTCCGACAGGGGAGTTATGGCTACACCTTC. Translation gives CASSFRQGSYGYTF.

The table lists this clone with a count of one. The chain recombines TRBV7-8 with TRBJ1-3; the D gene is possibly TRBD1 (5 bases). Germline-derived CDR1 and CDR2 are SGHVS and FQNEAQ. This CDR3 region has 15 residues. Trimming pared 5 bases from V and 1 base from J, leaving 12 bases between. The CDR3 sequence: CASSPSQGSGNTIYF. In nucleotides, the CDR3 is TGTGCCAGCAGCCCTAGTCAGGGTTCTGGAAACACCATATATTTT.

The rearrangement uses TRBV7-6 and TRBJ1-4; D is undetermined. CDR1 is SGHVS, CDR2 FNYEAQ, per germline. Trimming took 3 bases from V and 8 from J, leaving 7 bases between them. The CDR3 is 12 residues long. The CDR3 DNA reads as TGTGCCAGCAGCTTCCAAGGAGAAAAACTGTTTTTT. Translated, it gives CASSFQGEKLFF.

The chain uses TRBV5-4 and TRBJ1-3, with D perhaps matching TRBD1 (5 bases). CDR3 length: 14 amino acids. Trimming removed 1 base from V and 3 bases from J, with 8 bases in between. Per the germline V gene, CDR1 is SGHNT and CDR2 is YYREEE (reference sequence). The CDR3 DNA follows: TGTGCCAGCAGCTTGCAGGGTTTTGGAAACACCATATATTTT. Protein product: CASSLQGFGNTIYF.

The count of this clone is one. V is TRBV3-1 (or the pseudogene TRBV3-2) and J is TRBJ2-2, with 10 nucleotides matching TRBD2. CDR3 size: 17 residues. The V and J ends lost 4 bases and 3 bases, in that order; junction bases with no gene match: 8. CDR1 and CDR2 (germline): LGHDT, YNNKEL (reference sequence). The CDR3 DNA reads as TGTGCCAGCAGCCGAGGGAGCGGGGGGGCTGACACCGGGGAGCTGTTTTTT. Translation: CASSRGSGGADTGELFF.

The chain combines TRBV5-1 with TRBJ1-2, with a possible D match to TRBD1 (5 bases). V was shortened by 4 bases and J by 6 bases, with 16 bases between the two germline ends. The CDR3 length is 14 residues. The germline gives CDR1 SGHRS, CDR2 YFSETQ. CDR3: CASSPTEEVHGYTF. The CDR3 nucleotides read TGCGCCAGCAGCCCGACAGAGGAAGTCCATGGCTACACCTTC.

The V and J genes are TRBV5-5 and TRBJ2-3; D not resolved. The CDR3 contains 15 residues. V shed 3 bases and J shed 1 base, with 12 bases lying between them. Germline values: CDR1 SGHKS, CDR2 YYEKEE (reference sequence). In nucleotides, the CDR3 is TGTGCCAGCAGCTCATCTATATTCGGCACAGATACGCAGTATTTT. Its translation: CASSSSIFGTDTQYF.

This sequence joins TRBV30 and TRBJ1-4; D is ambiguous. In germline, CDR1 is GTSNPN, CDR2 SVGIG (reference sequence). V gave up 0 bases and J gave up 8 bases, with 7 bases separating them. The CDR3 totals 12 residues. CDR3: CAWSVRQEKLFF. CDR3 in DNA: TGTGCCTGGAGTGTACGGCAGGAAAAACTGTTTTTT.

This chain's CDR3 is CASSFSTGMDEQFF. The CDR3, as DNA: TGTGCCAGCAGCTTTTCAACAGGGATGGATGAGCAGTTCTTC. The V gene is TRBV7-8, the J gene TRBJ2-1; weak D call: TRBD1 (6 bases). Germline V gives CDR1 SGHVS, CDR2 FQNEAQ. The CDR3 covers 14 residues. V lost 3 bases and J 8 bases, leaving 14 bases between the germline ends. Together with reference TRBV7-8 and TRBJ2-1, the CDR3 gives the full variable domain: GAGVSQSPRYKVAKRGQDVALRCDPISGHVSLFWYQQALGQGPEFLTYFQNEAQLDKSGLPSDRFFAERPEGSVSTLKIQRTQQEDSAVYLCASSFSTGMDEQFFGPGTRLTVL.